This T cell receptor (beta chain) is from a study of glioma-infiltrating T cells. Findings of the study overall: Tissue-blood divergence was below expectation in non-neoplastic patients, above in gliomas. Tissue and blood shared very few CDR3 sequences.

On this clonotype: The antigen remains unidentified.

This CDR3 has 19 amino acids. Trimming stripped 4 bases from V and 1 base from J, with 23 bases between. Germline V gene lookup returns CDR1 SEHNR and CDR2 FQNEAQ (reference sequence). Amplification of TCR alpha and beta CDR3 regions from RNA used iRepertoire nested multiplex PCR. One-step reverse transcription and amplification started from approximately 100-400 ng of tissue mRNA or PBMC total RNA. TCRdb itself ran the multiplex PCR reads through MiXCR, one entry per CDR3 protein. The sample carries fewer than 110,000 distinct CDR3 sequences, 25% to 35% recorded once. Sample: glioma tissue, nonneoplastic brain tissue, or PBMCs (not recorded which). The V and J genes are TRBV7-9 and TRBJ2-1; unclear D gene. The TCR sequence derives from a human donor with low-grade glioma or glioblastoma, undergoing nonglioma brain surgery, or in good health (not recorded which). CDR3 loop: CASSSEPSESAGSYNEQFF. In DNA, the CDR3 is TGTGCCAGCAGCTCCGAACCCTCTGAAAGCGCCGGATCCTACAATGAGCAGTTCTTC.